Presented here are 18 T cell receptor beta chains from one specimen sequenced in a study of blood T cell repertoires in COVID-19. The data were produced by immunoSEQ multiplex PCR, yet TCRdb's version contains in-frame clones alone and is incomplete. The sample contains hundreds of thousands of clones, 84% of which appear only once. The source material was peripheral blood. The receptors were gathered from a woman aged 80 or over with active or convalescent COVID-19.

This sequence joins TRBV28 and TRBJ2-3; 7 nucleotides match TRBD1. Germline V gene sequence: CDR1 MDHEN, CDR2 SYDVKM. J gave up 3 bases and V 5 bases, and 8 bases lay outside the gene matches. CDR3 length: 15 residues. The DNA for the CDR3 is TGTGCCAGCAGTGAACAGGGGCCCGGGACAGATACGCAGTATTTT. Encoded protein: CASSEQGPGTDTQYF.

The V and J genes are TRBV7-9 and TRBJ2-1, with 10 bases aligning to TRBD1. The CDR3 extends over 13 amino acids. After removal of 4 bases from V and 7 bases from J, the junction contained 1 base not matched to a gene. Per the germline V gene, CDR1 is SEHNR and CDR2 is FQNEAQ (reference sequence). The CDR3 DNA follows: TGTGCCAGCAGCTCGGACAGGGGGAATGAGCAGTTCTTC. It encodes CASSSDRGNEQFF. Filled out from reference TRBV7-9 and TRBJ2-1, the complete variable domain reads DTGVSQNPRHKITKRGQNVTFRCDPISEHNRLYWYRQTLGQGPEFLTYFQNEAQLEKSRLLSDRFSAERPKGSFSTLEIQRTEQGDSAMYLCASSSDRGNEQFFGPGTRLTVL.

The chain couples TRBV7-2 to TRBJ2-7; TRBD2 might be the D (6 bases). V lost 1 base and J lost 7, with 11 bases in between. The CDR3 covers 13 residues. From germline, CDR1 is SGHTA and CDR2 FQGNSA. In DNA form, the CDR3 reads TGTGCCAGCAGCTTAGTTCCAGGGAGGGAGCAGTACTTC. Protein sequence: CASSLVPGREQYF.

This clone was seen once. The chain is built from TRBV28 and TRBJ2-3; unclear D gene. The V end was cut by 7 bases, the J end by 2 bases, with 13 bases between. CDR3 length equals 14 residues. The germline V gene has CDR1 MDHEN and CDR2 SYDVKM. CDR3 amino acids: CASTGSLATDTQYF. CDR3 nucleotides: TGTGCCAGCACCGGGTCCCTCGCCACAGATACGCAGTATTTT.

The J gene is TRBJ2-7, the V gene TRBV19; 7 nucleotides line up with TRBD1. Germline V gene lookup returns CDR1 LNHDA and CDR2 SQIVND (reference sequence). Trimming cost V 4 bases and J 0 bases; bases outside gene matches: 3. The CDR3 runs 14 residues. CDR3 sequence (DNA): TGTGCCAGTAGTACCTACAGGGGCTCCTACGAGCAGTACTTC. Protein product: CASSTYRGSYEQYF.

This clone was seen more than once but under ten times. The chain has TRBV5-1 and TRBJ2-1; TRBD2 is a possible D gene (6 bases). From germline, CDR1 is SGHRS and CDR2 YFSETQ. V was shortened by 2 bases and J by 4 bases, with 16 bases between the two germline ends. The CDR3 length is 16 residues. CDR3 DNA sequence: TGCGCCAGCAGCTTACAAGCGGGTGGGCCTTACAATGAGCAGTTCTTC. This codes for CASSLQAGGPYNEQFF.

The genes are TRBV7-9 and TRBJ2-2; 14 nucleotides align to TRBD2. Germline CDR1 reads SEHNR; CDR2 reads FQNEAQ (reference sequence). The CDR3 runs to 19 residues. V trimming: 5 bases; J trimming: 1 base; junction bases outside the gene matches: 9. CDR3 amino acids: CASSPRLAGGPGNTGELFF. DNA of the CDR3: TGTGCCAGCAGCCCCCGACTAGCGGGAGGGCCGGGGAACACCGGGGAGCTGTTTTTT.

This chain links TRBV7-2 with TRBJ1-1, with TRBD1 matching 8 bases. The CDR3 contains 12 residues. Per germline, CDR1 SGHTA and CDR2 FQGNSA. The V and J ends lost 5 bases and 10 bases, in that order; junction bases with no gene match: 6. The CDR3 DNA follows: TGTGCCAGCAGCACCCGGACAGGGAGAGCTTTCTTT. This encodes CASSTRTGRAFF.

The chain uses TRBV7-2 and TRBJ1-5; 8 nucleotides match TRBD1. Germline CDR1 and CDR2: SGHTA and FQGNSA. This CDR3 has 17 amino acids. Losses at the gene ends were 1 base for V and 3 bases for J; bases not matched to a gene: 8. The CDR3 here is CASSLVAGQALNQPQHF. The CDR3 DNA follows: TGTGCCAGCAGCTTAGTGGCGGGACAGGCCCTCAATCAGCCCCAGCATTTT.

CDR3 protein: CASRSSTDTQYF. CDR3 sequence (DNA): TGTGCCAGCCGGTCAAGCACAGATACGCAGTATTTT. The chain links TRBV28 to TRBJ2-3, with no clear D. The CDR3 runs to 12 residues. Trimming removed 8 bases at V and 0 bases at J, with 6 bases between. Germline V gives CDR1 MDHEN, CDR2 SYDVKM.

The chain joins TRBV3-1 (or the pseudogene TRBV3-2) to TRBJ2-2; D is unclear. CDR3 length equals 14 residues. Germline CDR1 reads LGHDT; CDR2 reads YNNKEL (reference sequence). V dropped 1 base and J dropped 8 bases, with 11 bases sitting between them. The CDR3 sequence is CASSQGPLRGELFF. CDR3 DNA: TGTGCCAGCAGCCAAGGCCCGCTTCGGGGGGAGCTGTTTTTT.

The rearrangement links TRBV7-9 to TRBJ1-3; the D is unclear. The CDR3 has 13 residues. V was pared by 1 base and J by 9 bases, with 10 bases between. Per the germline V gene, CDR1 is SEHNR and CDR2 is FQNEAQ (reference sequence). The chain's CDR3 is CASSLEFGGTIYF. The CDR3 DNA follows: TGTGCCAGCAGCTTAGAGTTCGGCGGCACCATATATTTT.

The V and J genes are TRBV28 and TRBJ1-1, with D perhaps TRBD1 (5 bases). Germline V gene sequence: CDR1 MDHEN, CDR2 SYDVKM. With 6 bases removed from V and 1 base from J, the gap between germline ends came to 21 bases. The CDR3 length is 17 residues. The chain's CDR3 is CASSPSGSGRRNTEAFF. CDR3 in DNA: TGTGCCAGCAGCCCCTCCGGGTCAGGGAGGAGGAACACTGAAGCTTTCTTT.

The chain links TRBV19 to TRBJ2-5; 8 bases fit TRBD2. CDR3 length: 13 residues. Looked up from germline, CDR1 is LNHDA and CDR2 is SQIVND (reference sequence). V lost 5 bases to trimming and J lost 5 bases; unmatched junction nucleotides: 4. The CDR3 sequence: CASSAGRVETQYF. CDR3 in DNA: TGTGCCAGTAGTGCCGGGAGGGTGGAGACCCAGTACTTC. Together with reference TRBV19 and TRBJ2-5, the CDR3 gives the full variable domain: DGGITQSPKYLFRKEGQNVTLSCEQNLNHDAMYWYRQDPGQGLRLIYYSQIVNDFQKGDIAEGYSVSREKKESFPLTVTSAQKNPTAFYLCASSAGRVETQYFGPGTRLLVL.

The chain joins TRBV28 to TRBJ2-2; the match to TRBD1 covers 12 bases. V lost 9 bases, J lost 4 bases, and 6 bases stayed unmatched. The CDR3 length is 15 residues. Germline CDR1 and CDR2: MDHEN and SYDVKM. The CDR3 sequence is CASSGQGAGTGELFF. The CDR3 DNA is TGTGCCAGTTCGGGACAGGGGGCCGGCACCGGGGAGCTGTTTTTT. Combining the CDR3 with reference TRBV28 and TRBJ2-2 gives the whole variable domain DVKVTQSSRYLVKRTGEKVFLECVQDMDHENMFWYRQDPGLGLRLIYFSYDVKMKEKGDIPEGYSVSREKKERFSLILESASTNQTSMYLCASSGQGAGTGELFFGEGSRLTVL.

The chain couples TRBV28 to TRBJ1-6, with a tentative D call TRBD1 (6 bases). Germline values: CDR1 MDHEN, CDR2 SYDVKM. Trimming removed 5 bases from V and 8 bases from J, with 16 bases in between. The CDR3 consists of 15 residues. CDR3 residues: CASSVKTGNYSPLHF. CDR3 DNA sequence: TGTGCCAGCAGTGTAAAGACAGGAAATTATTCACCCCTCCACTTT.

The genes are TRBV4-1 and TRBJ2-3; 13 nucleotides agree with TRBD2. The ends lost 0 bases at V and 5 bases at J; junction bases unmatched: 8. This CDR3 spans 18 amino acids. Germline assignment: CDR1 MGHRA and CDR2 YSYEKL. The CDR3 bases are TGCGCCAGCAGCCAAGATACACTAGCGGGAGGGGAAGGAGATACGCAGTATTTT. It is translated as CASSQDTLAGGEGDTQYF.

This chain uses TRBV7-2 with TRBJ2-5, with D maybe TRBD1 (5 bases). CDR3 length: 17 residues. The V gene lost 0 bases and the J gene lost 5 bases, with 19 bases spanning the gap. CDR1 is SGHTA and CDR2 is FQGNSA in the germline V gene. CDR3 bases: TGTGCCAGCAGCTTAGCGGGGAAGGACATACCGGGCGAGACCCAGTACTTC. This translates into CASSLAGKDIPGETQYF.